Below, 23 T cell receptor beta chains from the same sample are listed, as sequenced in a study of blood T cell repertoires in COVID-19 (TCRdb year 2020). Library construction relied on the immunoSEQ multiplex PCR assay. Not all clones reach the TCRdb copy of this immuneACCESS table, which keeps in-frame sequences only. Checked studies attribute under half of the gap to unresolved V genes and leave the rest unexplained. The sample includes a few hundred thousand clones, with roughly 84% observed a single time. In total, the top ten clones hold 10% to 13% of the sample. What was sequenced was peripheral blood. The receptors were gathered from a woman older than 75 with COVID-19, enrolled during active disease.

V usage is TRBV24-1 and J usage is TRBJ1-2, with D possibly being TRBD1 (6 bases). The CDR3 is made up of 14 amino acids. Germline V lookup: CDR1 KGHDR, CDR2 SFDVKD. The V end lost 1 base, the J end lost 3 bases, and 8 bases lay between the germline ends. In DNA form, the CDR3 reads TGTGCCACCAGTGATTTTCGGACAGACTATGGCTACACCTTC. This translates into CATSDFRTDYGYTF.

This sequence joins TRBV24-1 and TRBJ2-5; 13 nucleotides agree with TRBD2. The CDR3 has 16 amino acids. Germline V lookup: CDR1 KGHDR, CDR2 SFDVKD. Trimming at V came to 3 bases and at J to 4 bases, leaving 4 bases not matched to a gene. CDR3 nucleotide sequence: TGTGCCACCAGTGATGCGGGACTAGCGGGGAGAGAGACCCAGTACTTC. Encoded protein: CATSDAGLAGRETQYF.

Worth noting for this clone: This CDR3 is also generated by other DNA sequences in the sample. The chain couples TRBV10-3 to TRBJ1-5; the D gene is possibly TRBD1 (5 bases). The germline V gene has CDR1 ENHRY and CDR2 SYGVKD. The ends were cut back, 0 bases at V and 0 bases at J, with 6 bases in the middle. The CDR3 has 15 residues. CDR3 coding DNA: TGTGCCATCAGTGAGTCCGGGGGTAGCAATCAGCCCCAGCATTTT. This sequence encodes CAISESGGSNQPQHF.

The V gene is TRBV27, the J gene TRBJ1-5; 11 bases fit TRBD1. V lost 3 bases, J lost 5 bases, and 3 bases stayed unmatched. Germline loops: CDR1 MNHEY, CDR2 SMNVEV (reference sequence). This CDR3 region has 15 residues. The CDR3 spells CASSFGQGADQPQHF. For the CDR3, the DNA is TGTGCCAGCAGTTTTGGACAGGGGGCTGATCAGCCCCAGCATTTT.

The V call is TRBV5-1, the J call TRBJ2-1; 10 bases are shared with TRBD2. Germline-derived CDR1 and CDR2 are SGHRS and YFSETQ. CDR3 length equals 14 residues. V gave up 5 bases and J gave up 8 bases; unmatched junction bases: 7. Written as DNA, the CDR3 is TGCGCCAGCAGGCAAATAGCGGGGGGATATGAGCAGTTCTTC. Residues: CASRQIAGGYEQFF. Variable domain in full (rest from reference TRBV5-1 and TRBJ2-1): KAGVTQTPRYLIKTRGQQVTLSCSPISGHRSVSWYQQTPGQGLQFLFEYFSETQRNKGNFPGRFSGRQFSNSRSEMNVSTLELGDSALYLCASRQIAGGYEQFFGPGTRLTVL.

V usage is TRBV7-2 and J usage is TRBJ2-1; D perhaps matches TRBD2 (7 bases). The CDR3 is 15 residues long. Looked up from germline, CDR1 is SGHTA and CDR2 is FQGNSA. V was shortened by 5 bases and J by 5 bases, with 16 bases between the two germline ends. The CDR3 here is CASSTWGGGDNEQFF. The CDR3 region has the DNA TGTGCCAGCAGCACATGGGGAGGGGGAGACAATGAGCAGTTCTTC.

V gene TRBV21-1 combines with J gene TRBJ2-7; TRBD2 reflects the table's D call only, with no check against the DNA. TRBV21-1 is designated a pseudogene. This CDR3 comprises 10 residues. The CDR3 protein is CASSKGGRAF. CDR3 DNA sequence: TGTGCCAGCAGCAAAGGAGGGCGGGCCTTC.

The chain is built from TRBV6-1 and TRBJ2-7, with D tentatively TRBD1 (6 bases). Germline values: CDR1 MNHNS, CDR2 SASEGT. Trimming cost V 1 base and J 4 bases, with 14 bases left between them. This CDR3 is 15 amino acids long. This CDR3 reads CASSEETGSPYEQYV. The CDR3 DNA reads as TGTGCCAGCAGTGAAGAGACAGGATCCCCTTACGAGCAGTACGTC.

The V call is TRBV6-4, the J call TRBJ1-6, with a weak D call TRBD1 (6 bases). CDR3 length: 15 residues. Germline V lookup: CDR1 MRHNA, CDR2 SNTAGT. Trimming removed 2 bases at V and 4 bases at J, with 9 bases between. This CDR3 is CASSDGRGYNSPLHF. Written as DNA, the CDR3 is TGTGCCAGCAGTGACGGCAGGGGATATAATTCACCCCTCCACTTT.

This chain connects TRBV5-1 to TRBJ1-2; 7 bases match TRBD1. Trimming took 2 bases from V and 0 from J; bases not matched to a gene: 7. The CDR3 consists of 16 residues. Germline CDR1 reads SGHRS; CDR2 reads YFSETQ. The CDR3 here is CASSLAQGIANYGYTF. The CDR3 DNA reads TGCGCCAGCAGCTTAGCACAGGGGATAGCTAACTATGGCTACACCTTC.

A note on this clone: Other DNA sequences of this sample code for an identical CDR3. V usage is TRBV19 and J usage is TRBJ2-4; D remains unclear. The V end lost 4 bases, the J end lost 0 bases, and 7 bases lay between the germline ends. CDR1 LNHDA and CDR2 SQIVND come from the germline V gene (reference sequence). The length of the CDR3 is 14 residues. CDR3 loop: CASSRALAKNIQYF. In nucleotides, the CDR3 is TGTGCCAGTAGTAGGGCTCTAGCCAAAAACATTCAGTACTTC.

The CDR3 coding sequence is TGCGCCAGCAGCTTGGGGGAGATCGGGGAGCTGTTTTTT. Its protein is CASSLGEIGELFF. The V call is TRBV5-1, the J call TRBJ2-2, with TRBD2 as a possible D gene (5 bases). CDR3 length: 13 residues. V lost 0 bases, J lost 7 bases, and 7 bases lay in between. CDR1 and CDR2 (germline): SGHRS, YFSETQ. The whole variable domain, filled in from reference TRBV5-1 and TRBJ2-2, reads KAGVTQTPRYLIKTRGQQVTLSCSPISGHRSVSWYQQTPGQGLQFLFEYFSETQRNKGNFPGRFSGRQFSNSRSEMNVSTLELGDSALYLCASSLGEIGELFFGEGSRLTVL.

This clone has just one count. CDR3: CASSLGGVTGELFF. CDR3 bases: TGCGCCAGCAGCTTGGGGGGAGTCACCGGGGAGCTGTTTTTT. The gene calls are TRBV5-1 and TRBJ2-2, with D possibly being TRBD2 (5 bases). CDR3 size: 14 residues. The germline V gene has CDR1 SGHRS and CDR2 YFSETQ. The V and J ends lost 0 bases and 4 bases respectively, with 7 bases between them.

This clone came up a few times. This sequence joins TRBV28 and TRBJ1-5, with D tentatively TRBD1 (6 bases). Germline V lookup: CDR1 MDHEN, CDR2 SYDVKM. V lost 6 bases to trimming and J lost 2 bases, with 17 bases between them. The CDR3 totals 16 residues. Here the CDR3 DNA reads TGTGCCAGCAGACCCAGGGGAGGGGGTGGCAATCAGCCCCAGCATTTT. Protein product: CASRPRGGGGNQPQHF.

The CDR3 loop reads CASSAQGTGVGNEKLFF. CDR3 DNA: TGTGCCAGCAGCGCTCAAGGGACAGGGGTCGGGAATGAAAAACTGTTTTTT. The chain combines TRBV2 with TRBJ1-4; 10 bases agree with TRBD1. The J segment lost 5 bases and the V segment lost 6 bases, leaving 12 bases of the junction unmatched. This CDR3 spans 17 amino acids. Germline loops: CDR1 SNHLY, CDR2 FYNNEI.

DNA for the CDR3: TGCGCCAGCAGCTTGGGGGGAACAGGGGGCCTTTACGAGCAGTACTTC. It is translated as CASSLGGTGGLYEQYF. This sequence joins TRBV5-1 and TRBJ2-7; 9 nucleotides agree with TRBD1. Germline-derived CDR1 and CDR2 are SGHRS and YFSETQ. V trimming: 0 bases; J trimming: 4 bases; junction bases outside the gene matches: 8. The CDR3 has 16 residues. Full variable domain (outside the CDR3, taken from reference TRBV5-1 and TRBJ2-7): KAGVTQTPRYLIKTRGQQVTLSCSPISGHRSVSWYQQTPGQGLQFLFEYFSETQRNKGNFPGRFSGRQFSNSRSEMNVSTLELGDSALYLCASSLGGTGGLYEQYFGPGTRLTVT.

The chain carries TRBV30 and TRBJ1-3; 9 bases fit TRBD1. Germline lookup yields CDR1 GTSNPN and CDR2 SVGIG (reference sequence). CDR3 length: 16 amino acids. After removal of 4 bases from V and 2 bases from J, the junction contained 9 bases not matched to a gene. CDR3 sequence reads: CAWIPWGTGTGNTIYF. The CDR3 bases are TGTGCCTGGATCCCCTGGGGGACAGGGACTGGAAACACCATATATTTT.

The V gene is TRBV6-5, the J gene TRBJ1-3, with a weak D call TRBD1 (5 bases). Trimming took off 6 bases at V and 4 bases at J, with 16 bases between the two ends. The CDR3 is 15 residues long. Germline CDR1 reads MNHEY; CDR2 reads SVGAGI. CDR3 bases: TGTGCCAGCAGGTCGGAGGGGCTCGGCGGAAACACCATATATTTT. Encoded protein: CASRSEGLGGNTIYF.

The chain joins TRBV6-1 to TRBJ1-2, with TRBD1 matching 7 bases. CDR1 and CDR2 from the germline V gene are MNHNS and SASEGT. After removal of 0 bases from V and 5 bases from J, the junction contained 6 bases not matched to a gene. This CDR3 has 15 residues. CDR3 amino acids: CASSEAGDSGYGYTF. The CDR3 coding sequence is TGTGCCAGCAGTGAAGCTGGGGACAGCGGGTATGGCTACACCTTC.

The chain couples TRBV6-2 or TRBV6-3 to TRBJ2-2; 7 positions agree with TRBD2. Losses at the gene ends were 4 bases for V and 1 base for J; bases not matched to a gene: 3. The germline V gene has CDR1 MNHEY and CDR2 SVGEGT. This CDR3 contains 15 residues. The DNA of the CDR3 is TGTGCCAGCAGTTTCGGCGGGGGGAACACCGGGGAGCTGTTTTTT. Its protein is CASSFGGGNTGELFF.

This chain joins TRBV6-4 and TRBJ1-6; perhaps TRBD1 as D (6 bases). Germline loops: CDR1 MRHNA, CDR2 SNTAGT. This CDR3 contains 17 residues. V lost 8 bases, J lost 0 bases, and 17 bases lay in between. The CDR3 region is CASGGGRGGSYNSPLHF. The CDR3, as DNA: TGTGCCAGCGGGGGCGGGAGAGGGGGCTCCTATAATTCACCCCTCCACTTT.

The CDR3 region has the DNA TGTGCCAGCAGCCCCAACAGGGGGCGCGAAAGTGATTCACCCCTCCACTTT. Protein: CASSPNRGRESDSPLHF. J is TRBJ1-6 and V is TRBV5-4; 9 nucleotides align to TRBD1. This CDR3 has 17 amino acids. Trimming removed 4 bases from V and 8 bases from J; junction bases left unmatched: 13. The germline CDR1 and CDR2 sequences are SGHNT and YYREEE (reference sequence).

This sequence joins TRBV5-4 and TRBJ2-1, with 8 bases aligning to TRBD2. The CDR3 totals 15 residues. The germline gives CDR1 SGHNT, CDR2 YYREEE (reference sequence). The junction had 8 bases not matched to a gene; V was cut back by 3 bases and J by 6 bases. DNA for the CDR3: TGTGCCAGCAGCTACGGGGGGGGGCCGGGCAATGAGCAGTTCTTC. Encoded protein: CASSYGGGPGNEQFF.